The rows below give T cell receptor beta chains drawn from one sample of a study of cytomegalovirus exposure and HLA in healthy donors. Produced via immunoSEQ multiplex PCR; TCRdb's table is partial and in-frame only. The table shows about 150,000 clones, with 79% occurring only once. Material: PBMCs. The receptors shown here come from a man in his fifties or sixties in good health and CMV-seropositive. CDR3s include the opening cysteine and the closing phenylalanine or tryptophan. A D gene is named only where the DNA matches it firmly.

cdr3_aa: CSTGSQGWADTQYF; d_call: TRBD1; j_call: TRBJ2-3; v_call: TRBV29-1
cdr3_aa: CASSPGTEYVYETQYF; d_call: TRBD1; j_call: TRBJ2-5; v_call: TRBV4-1
cdr3_aa: CAWSLGLAGVYEQYF; d_call: TRBD2; j_call: TRBJ2-7; v_call: TRBV30
cdr3_aa: CASAQGLYGYTF; d_call: NA; j_call: TRBJ1-2; v_call: TRBV28
cdr3_aa: CASSLKKGVSYEQYF; d_call: NA; j_call: TRBJ2-7; v_call: TRBV7-6
cdr3_aa: CSSSLPGQGGMVNIQYF; d_call: NA; j_call: TRBJ2-4; v_call: TRBV7-9
cdr3_aa: CASSYTGTGVVGANVLTF; d_call: TRBD1; j_call: TRBJ2-6; v_call: TRBV27
cdr3_aa: CASSRDFRTDTQYF; d_call: NA; j_call: TRBJ2-3; v_call: TRBV6-5
cdr3_aa: CASSSHPGGRTDTQYF; d_call: TRBD1; j_call: TRBJ2-3; v_call: TRBV28
cdr3_aa: CASSLVSQGRGTEKLFF; d_call: NA; j_call: TRBJ1-4; v_call: TRBV5-1
cdr3_aa: CASSYAGRGQPYEQYF; d_call: TRBD1; j_call: TRBJ2-7; v_call: TRBV28
cdr3_aa: CASSLVQGPAGEQFF; d_call: NA; j_call: TRBJ2-1; v_call: TRBV5-6
cdr3_aa: CASSLYGDRGGSPLHF; d_call: TRBD1; j_call: TRBJ1-6; v_call: TRBV5-1
cdr3_aa: CASSPVDYNNNEQFF; d_call: NA; j_call: TRBJ2-1; v_call: TRBV7-9
cdr3_aa: CASSGHQANEKLFF; d_call: NA; j_call: TRBJ1-4; v_call: TRBV6-1
cdr3_aa: CASSFTRDSYEQYF; d_call: NA; j_call: TRBJ2-7; v_call: TRBV27
cdr3_aa: CASSPRQADSYEQYF; d_call: NA; j_call: TRBJ2-7; v_call: TRBV27
cdr3_aa: CASMPATQGEQYF; d_call: NA; j_call: TRBJ2-7; v_call: TRBV5-4
cdr3_aa: CASSEWGLADTYNEQFF; d_call: TRBD2; j_call: TRBJ2-1; v_call: TRBV5-1
cdr3_aa: CASSLGTSGRSQYF; d_call: TRBD2; j_call: TRBJ2-7; v_call: TRBV5-1
cdr3_aa: CASSAGPFREGAFF; d_call: NA; j_call: TRBJ1-1; v_call: TRBV7-3
cdr3_aa: CAWSVPFLILGQETQYF; d_call: NA; j_call: TRBJ2-5; v_call: TRBV30
cdr3_aa: CASIFSHRILALHF; d_call: NA; j_call: TRBJ1-6; v_call: TRBV9
cdr3_aa: CASRMGQGAYEQYF; d_call: TRBD1; j_call: TRBJ2-7; v_call: TRBV6-6
cdr3_aa: CASSLGLAGVADTQYF; d_call: TRBD2; j_call: TRBJ2-3; v_call: TRBV5-1
cdr3_aa: CASSIAGQGANSPLHF; d_call: TRBD1; j_call: TRBJ1-6; v_call: TRBV5-1
cdr3_aa: CASSQEGSYNSPLHF; d_call: NA; j_call: TRBJ1-6; v_call: TRBV7-9
cdr3_aa: CASSGNTGTEKLFF; d_call: NA; j_call: TRBJ1-4; v_call: TRBV18
cdr3_aa: CARQGLAGVYEQYF; d_call: TRBD2; j_call: TRBJ2-7; v_call: TRBV2
cdr3_aa: CAVGDFSYEQYF; d_call: NA; j_call: TRBJ2-7; v_call: TRBV10-3
cdr3_aa: CASSSPRGTRYEQYF; d_call: NA; j_call: TRBJ2-7; v_call: TRBV28
cdr3_aa: CASSPTGAGETQYF; d_call: NA; j_call: TRBJ2-5; v_call: TRBV11-2
cdr3_aa: CASSSTSGLWIDTQYF; d_call: TRBD2; j_call: TRBJ2-3; v_call: TRBV9
cdr3_aa: CASSVGSGVTQYF; d_call: NA; j_call: TRBJ2-5; v_call: TRBV9
cdr3_aa: CAISGSSVGETQYF; d_call: NA; j_call: TRBJ2-5; v_call: TRBV10-3
cdr3_aa: CASSIESGALNTEAFF; d_call: NA; j_call: TRBJ1-1; v_call: TRBV19
cdr3_aa: CASSESRREQFF; d_call: NA; j_call: TRBJ2-1; v_call: TRBV10-2